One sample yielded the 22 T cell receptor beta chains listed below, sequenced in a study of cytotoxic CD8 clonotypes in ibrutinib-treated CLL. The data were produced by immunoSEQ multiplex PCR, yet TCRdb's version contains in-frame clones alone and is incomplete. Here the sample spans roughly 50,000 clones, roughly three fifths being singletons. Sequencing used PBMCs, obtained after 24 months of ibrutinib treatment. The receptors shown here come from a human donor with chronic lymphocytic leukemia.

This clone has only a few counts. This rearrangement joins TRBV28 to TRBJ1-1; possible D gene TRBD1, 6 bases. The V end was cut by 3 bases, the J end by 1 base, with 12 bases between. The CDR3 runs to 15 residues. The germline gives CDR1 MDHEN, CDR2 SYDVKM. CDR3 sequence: CASSFDRRPNTEAFF. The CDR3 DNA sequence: TGTGCCAGCAGTTTCGACAGGCGTCCGAACACTGAAGCTTTCTTT.

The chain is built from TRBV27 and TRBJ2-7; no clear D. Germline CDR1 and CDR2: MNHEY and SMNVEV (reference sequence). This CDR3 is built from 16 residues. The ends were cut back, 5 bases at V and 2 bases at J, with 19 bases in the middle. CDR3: CASSPTPGTAAYEQYF. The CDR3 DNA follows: TGTGCCAGCAGTCCTACCCCGGGCACAGCCGCCTACGAGCAGTACTTC.

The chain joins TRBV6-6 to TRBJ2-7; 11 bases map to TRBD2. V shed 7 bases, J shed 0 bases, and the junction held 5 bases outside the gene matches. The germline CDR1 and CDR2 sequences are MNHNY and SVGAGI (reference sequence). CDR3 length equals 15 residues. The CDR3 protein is CASTLTSGGSYEQYF. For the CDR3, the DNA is TGTGCCAGCACCTTAACTAGCGGGGGCTCCTACGAGCAGTACTTC.

CDR3 in amino acids: CASSWGAQGIVHEQYF. In nucleotides, the CDR3 is TGTGCCAGCAGCTGGGGGGCACAGGGGATCGTTCACGAGCAGTACTTC. This chain uses TRBV5-6 with TRBJ2-7, with TRBD1 as a possible D gene (7 bases). Trimming took off 3 bases at V and 5 bases at J, with 21 bases between the two ends. CDR1 SGHDT and CDR2 YYEEEE come from the germline V gene. The CDR3 is 16 residues long.

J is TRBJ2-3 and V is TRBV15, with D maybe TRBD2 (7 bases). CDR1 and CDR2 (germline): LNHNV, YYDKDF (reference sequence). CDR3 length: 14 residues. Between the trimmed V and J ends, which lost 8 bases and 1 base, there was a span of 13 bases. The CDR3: CATAGRGRTDTQYF. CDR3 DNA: TGTGCCACCGCGGGGCGGGGGCGCACAGATACGCAGTATTTT.

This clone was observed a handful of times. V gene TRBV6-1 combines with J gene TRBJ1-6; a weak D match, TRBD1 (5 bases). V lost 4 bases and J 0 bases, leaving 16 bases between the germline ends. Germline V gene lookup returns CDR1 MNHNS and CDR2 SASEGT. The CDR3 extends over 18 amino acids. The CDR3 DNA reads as TGTGCCAGCAGTGCCCCAGGCGGGGGAAGCTCCTATAATTCACCCCTCCACTTT. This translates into CASSAPGGGSSYNSPLHF.

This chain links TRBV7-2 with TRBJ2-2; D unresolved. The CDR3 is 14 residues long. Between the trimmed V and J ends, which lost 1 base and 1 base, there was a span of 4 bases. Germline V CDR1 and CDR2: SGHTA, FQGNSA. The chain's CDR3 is CASSLEWNTGELFF. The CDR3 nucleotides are TGTGCCAGCAGCTTAGAGTGGAACACCGGGGAGCTGTTTTTT. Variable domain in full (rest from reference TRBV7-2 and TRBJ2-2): GAGVSQSPSNKVTEKGKDVELRCDPISGHTALYWYRQSLGQGLEFLIYFQGNSAPDKSGLPSDRFSAERTGGSVSTLTIQRTQQEDSAVYLCASSLEWNTGELFFGEGSRLTVL.

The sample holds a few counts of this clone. CDR3 protein: CASSAIGTHTEAFF. The CDR3 coding sequence is TGTGCCAGTAGTGCGATCGGGACACACACTGAAGCTTTCTTT. This sequence joins TRBV19 and TRBJ1-1; D may be TRBD1 (6 bases). The CDR3 totals 14 residues. The germline gives CDR1 LNHDA, CDR2 SQIVND (reference sequence). V lost 5 bases to trimming and J lost 3 bases, with 13 bases between them.

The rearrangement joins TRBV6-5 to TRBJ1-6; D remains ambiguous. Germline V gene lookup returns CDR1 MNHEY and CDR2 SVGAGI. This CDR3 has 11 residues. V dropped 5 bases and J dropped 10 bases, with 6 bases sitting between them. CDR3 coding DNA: TGTGCCAGCAGTCCGACCTCACCCCTCCACTTT. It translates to CASSPTSPLHF.

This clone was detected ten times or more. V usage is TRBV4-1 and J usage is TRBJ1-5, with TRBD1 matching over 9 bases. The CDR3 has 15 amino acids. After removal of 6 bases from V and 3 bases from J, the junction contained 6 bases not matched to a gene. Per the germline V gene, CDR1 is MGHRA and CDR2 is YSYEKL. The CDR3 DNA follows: TGCGCCAGCAGTCCGACAGGGGGAGCCAATCAGCCCCAGCATTTT. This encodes CASSPTGGANQPQHF.

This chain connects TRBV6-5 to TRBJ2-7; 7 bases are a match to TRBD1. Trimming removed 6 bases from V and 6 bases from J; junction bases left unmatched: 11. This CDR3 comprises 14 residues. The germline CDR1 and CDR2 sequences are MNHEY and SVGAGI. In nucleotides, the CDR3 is TGTGCCAGCAGAGCCGGGACAGTGGCCGGCGAGCAGTACTTC. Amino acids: CASRAGTVAGEQYF.

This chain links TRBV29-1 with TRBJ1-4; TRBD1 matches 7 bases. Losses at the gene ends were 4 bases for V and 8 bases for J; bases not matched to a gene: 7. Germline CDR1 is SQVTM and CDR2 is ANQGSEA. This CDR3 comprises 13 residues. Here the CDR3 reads CSVGQGLGEKLFF. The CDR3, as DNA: TGCAGCGTTGGACAGGGCTTAGGGGAAAAACTGTTTTTT. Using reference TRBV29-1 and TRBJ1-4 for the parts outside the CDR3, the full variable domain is SAVISQKPSRDICQRGTSLTIQCQVDSQVTMMFWYRQQPGQSLTLIATANQGSEATYESGFVIDKFPISRPNLTFSTLTVSNMSPEDSSIYLCSVGQGLGEKLFFGSGTQLSVL.

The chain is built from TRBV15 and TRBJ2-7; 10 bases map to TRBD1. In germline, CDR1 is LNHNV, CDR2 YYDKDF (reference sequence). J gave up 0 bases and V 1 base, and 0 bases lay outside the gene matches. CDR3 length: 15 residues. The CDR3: CATSRGDRGSYEQYF. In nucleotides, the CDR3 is TGTGCCACCAGCAGAGGGGACAGGGGCTCCTACGAGCAGTACTTC.

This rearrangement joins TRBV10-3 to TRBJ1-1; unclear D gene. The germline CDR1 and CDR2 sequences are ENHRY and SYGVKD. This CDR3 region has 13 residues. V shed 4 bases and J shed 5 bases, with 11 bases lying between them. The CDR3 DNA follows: TGTGCCATCAGTGGCAAGGGAGGGACTGAAGCTTTCTTT. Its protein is CAISGKGGTEAFF.

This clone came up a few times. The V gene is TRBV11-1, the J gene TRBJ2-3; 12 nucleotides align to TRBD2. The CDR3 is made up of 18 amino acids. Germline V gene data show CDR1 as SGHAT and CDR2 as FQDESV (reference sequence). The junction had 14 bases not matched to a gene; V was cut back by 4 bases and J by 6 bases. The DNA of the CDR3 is TGTGCCAGCAGCTCCAATCGACTAGCGGGGGCCCAATGGGATACGCAGTATTTT. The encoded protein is CASSSNRLAGAQWDTQYF.

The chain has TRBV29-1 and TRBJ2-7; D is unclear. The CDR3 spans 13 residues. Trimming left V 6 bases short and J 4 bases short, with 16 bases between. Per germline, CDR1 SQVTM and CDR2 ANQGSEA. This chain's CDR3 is CSVTFSEPYEQYF. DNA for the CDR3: TGCAGCGTCACCTTTTCGGAACCATACGAGCAGTACTTC.

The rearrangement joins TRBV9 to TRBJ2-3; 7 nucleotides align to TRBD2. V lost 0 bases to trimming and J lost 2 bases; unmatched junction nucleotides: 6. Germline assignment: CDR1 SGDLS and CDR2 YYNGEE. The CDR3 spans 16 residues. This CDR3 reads CASSVDNGGTTDTQYF. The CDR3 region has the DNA TGTGCCAGCAGCGTAGATAACGGGGGGACCACAGATACGCAGTATTTT.

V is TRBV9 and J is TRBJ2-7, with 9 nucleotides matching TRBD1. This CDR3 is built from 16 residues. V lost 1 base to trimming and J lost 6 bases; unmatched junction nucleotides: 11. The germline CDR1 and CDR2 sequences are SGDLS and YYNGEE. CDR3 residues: CASSVSVGTGIGEQYF. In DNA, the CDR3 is TGTGCCAGCAGCGTATCTGTCGGGACAGGGATCGGCGAGCAGTACTTC.

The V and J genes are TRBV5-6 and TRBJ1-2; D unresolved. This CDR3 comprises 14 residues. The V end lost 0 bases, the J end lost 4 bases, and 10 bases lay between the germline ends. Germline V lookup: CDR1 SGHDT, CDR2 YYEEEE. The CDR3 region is CASSLGQAIYGYTF. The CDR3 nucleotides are TGTGCCAGCAGCTTGGGCCAGGCGATCTATGGCTACACCTTC.

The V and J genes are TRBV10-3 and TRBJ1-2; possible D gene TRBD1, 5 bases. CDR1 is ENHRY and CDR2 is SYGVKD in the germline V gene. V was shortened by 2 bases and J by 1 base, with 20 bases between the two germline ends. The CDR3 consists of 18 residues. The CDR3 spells CAISERGSPGSSNYGYTF. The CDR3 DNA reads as TGTGCCATCAGTGAGCGGGGGTCCCCAGGCTCCAGTAACTATGGCTACACCTTC.

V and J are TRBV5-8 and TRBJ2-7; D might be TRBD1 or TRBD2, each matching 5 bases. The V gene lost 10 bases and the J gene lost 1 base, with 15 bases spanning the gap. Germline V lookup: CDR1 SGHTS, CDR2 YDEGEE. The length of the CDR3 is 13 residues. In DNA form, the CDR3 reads TGTGCCTGGGGTCGGTGGGGGTCCTACGAGCAGTACTTC. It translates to CAWGRWGSYEQYF.

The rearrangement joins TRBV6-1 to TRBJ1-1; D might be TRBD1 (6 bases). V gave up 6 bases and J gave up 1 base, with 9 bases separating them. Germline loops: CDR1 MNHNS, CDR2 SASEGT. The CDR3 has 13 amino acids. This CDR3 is CASSRTENTEAFF. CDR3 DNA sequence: TGTGCCAGCAGCCGGACAGAGAACACTGAAGCTTTCTTT.